This T cell receptor (beta chain) comes out of a study of blood T cell repertoires in COVID-19. In the study overall: Acute and convalescent COVID-19 samples came from the United States, Italy and Spain. From T cells, B-cell-depleted T cells, or PBMCs came the material, which was cDNA or gDNA.

A single count supports this clone. Authors' analysis steps: Estimation of nucleated cell counts was performed using reference gene primer amplification. Assay: immunoSEQ multiplex PCR; the TCRdb copy retains only in-frame clones and omits some. Clonal size and the V and J genes are those of that table, whereas D and trimming came from the DNA. The repertoire holds 110,000 or so clones, with over 75% as singletons. The ends were cut back, 4 bases at V and 0 bases at J, with 9 bases in the middle. The CDR3 is made up of 14 amino acids. CDR1 SGHVS and CDR2 FQNEAQ come from the germline V gene. This TCR came from a man aged 50 to 59 with acute or convalescent COVID-19. The chain is built from TRBV7-8 and TRBJ1-2, with a weak D call TRBD1 (6 bases). Sample: peripheral blood. CDR3 sequence reads: CASSSGTSNYGYTF. The CDR3 DNA reads as TGTGCCAGCAGCTCCGGGACATCTAACTATGGCTACACCTTC. The full variable domain, with the rest looked up from reference TRBV7-8 and TRBJ1-2, is GAGVSQSPRYKVAKRGQDVALRCDPISGHVSLFWYQQALGQGPEFLTYFQNEAQLDKSGLPSDRFFAERPEGSVSTLKIQRTQQEDSAVYLCASSSGTSNYGYTFGSGTRLTVV.